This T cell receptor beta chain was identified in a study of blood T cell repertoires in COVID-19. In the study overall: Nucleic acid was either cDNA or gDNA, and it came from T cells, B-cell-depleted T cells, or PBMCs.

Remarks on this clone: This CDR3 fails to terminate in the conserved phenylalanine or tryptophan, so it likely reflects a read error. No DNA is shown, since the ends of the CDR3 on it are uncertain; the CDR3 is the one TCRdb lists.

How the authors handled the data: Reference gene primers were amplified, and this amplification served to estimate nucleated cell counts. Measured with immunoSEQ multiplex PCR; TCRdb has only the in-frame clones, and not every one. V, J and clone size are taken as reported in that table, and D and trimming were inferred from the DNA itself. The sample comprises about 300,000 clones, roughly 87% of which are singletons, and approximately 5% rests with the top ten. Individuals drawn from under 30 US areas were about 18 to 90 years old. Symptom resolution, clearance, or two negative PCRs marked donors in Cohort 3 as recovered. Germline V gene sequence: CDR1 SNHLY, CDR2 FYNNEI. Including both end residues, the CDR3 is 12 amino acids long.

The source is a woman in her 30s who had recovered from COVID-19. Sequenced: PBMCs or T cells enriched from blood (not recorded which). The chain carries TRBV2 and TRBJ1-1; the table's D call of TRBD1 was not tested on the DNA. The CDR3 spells CASSEARTGGSP.